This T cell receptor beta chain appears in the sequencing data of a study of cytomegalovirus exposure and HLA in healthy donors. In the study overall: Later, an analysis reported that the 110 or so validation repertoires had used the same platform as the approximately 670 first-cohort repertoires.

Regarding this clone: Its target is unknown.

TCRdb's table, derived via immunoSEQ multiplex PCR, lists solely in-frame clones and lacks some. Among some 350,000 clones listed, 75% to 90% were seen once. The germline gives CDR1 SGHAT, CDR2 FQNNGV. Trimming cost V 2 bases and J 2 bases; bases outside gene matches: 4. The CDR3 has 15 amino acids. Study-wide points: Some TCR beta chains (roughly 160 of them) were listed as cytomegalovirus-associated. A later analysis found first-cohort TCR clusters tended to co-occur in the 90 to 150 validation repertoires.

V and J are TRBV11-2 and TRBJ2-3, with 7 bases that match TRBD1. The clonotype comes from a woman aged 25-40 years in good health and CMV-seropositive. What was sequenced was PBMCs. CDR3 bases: TGTGCCAGCAGCTTATACAGGGGATACACAGATACGCAGTATTTT. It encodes CASSLYRGYTDTQYF.